This is a list of T cell receptor beta chains from one sample in a study of metastatic and nonmetastatic thyroid tumors. TCRdb ran MiXCR on the PCR reads. The sample records about 20,000 clones, approximately 37% being singletons. Sequencing was done on a sample of tumor tissue. The source of these receptors is a female donor with papillary thyroid cancer or a benign thyroid nodule (not recorded which). Some clones in this sample may be carry-over from other donors' samples. CDR3s include the opening cysteine and the closing phenylalanine or tryptophan. Each record gives: J gene, V gene, D gene, clone size, CDR3 DNA, CDR3 protein. D genes are given only for firm matches. Not all rows give a size; the values are once, few, many and, for expanded clones, a class.

TRBJ1-6 TRBV6-4 - few TGTTCCAGCAGTGAGGGGGAATCTTCACCCCTCCACTTT CSSSEGESSPLHF
TRBJ1-2 TRBV28 TRBD1 - TGTGCCAGCACCGGACAGGGTGGAGGCGGCTACACCTTC CASTGQGGGGYTF
TRBJ2-5 TRBV6-2/TRBV6-3 TRBD2 few TGTGCCAGCATAACTCTAGCGGGGATGACCCAGTACTTC CASITLAGMTQYF
TRBJ1-2 TRBV6-2/TRBV6-3 - few TGTGCCAGCAGAGTACAGGGTCACTATGGCTACACCTTC CASRVQGHYGYTF
TRBJ1-3 TRBV12-3/TRBV12-4 TRBD1 - TGTGCCAGCAGTTCGGGACAGGGGCTTCGAAACACCATATATTTT CASSSGQGLRNTIYF
TRBJ2-7 TRBV20-1 TRBD2 - TGCAGTGCAATCGGACTAGCGGGAGTACCCAGCTACGAGCAGTACTTC CSAIGLAGVPSYEQYF
TRBJ2-2 TRBV12-3/TRBV12-4 TRBD1 - TGTGCCAGCAAGGGGGGACAGGGAAACACCGGGGAGCTGTTTTTT CASKGGQGNTGELFF
TRBJ1-5 TRBV19 - - TGTGCCAGTAGTCGGGTGGTGGACCCCAATCAGCCCCAGCATTTT CASSRVVDPNQPQHF
TRBJ1-5 TRBV20-1 - - TGCAGTGCTAGGAGGGGGTTGGGTCAGCCCCAGCATTTT CSARRGLGQPQHF
TRBJ1-4 TRBV2 TRBD1 few TGTGCCAGCAGACCAACAGGGGCTAATGAAAAACTGTTTTTT CASRPTGANEKLFF
TRBJ2-1 TRBV11-1 - few TGTGCCAGCAGCCCTACCGGGGCCTACAATGAGCAGTTCTTC CASSPTGAYNEQFF
TRBJ2-1 TRBV10-1 TRBD2 few TGCGCCAGCAGTGAGTCGAGCGGGAGGCAGTATGAGCAGTTCTTC CASSESSGRQYEQFF
TRBJ2-7 TRBV7-8 - - TGTGCCAGCAGCCCCGGGGTCTCCTACGAGCAGTACTTC CASSPGVSYEQYF
TRBJ2-7 TRBV20-1 - - TGCAGTGCTACCTCGGGACCCACCTACGAGCAGTACTTC CSATSGPTYEQYF
TRBJ1-2 TRBV11-2 TRBD1 - TGTGCCAGCAGTCCTGACAGGGGAGACACCTTC CASSPDRGDTF
TRBJ1-3 TRBV6-1 - few TGTGCCACCAGAAACAGGGTGGGTGCTGGAAACACCATATATTTT CATRNRVGAGNTIYF
TRBJ2-2 TRBV28 - - TGTGCCACCTTCCCCAGGATGCGTCAAGCCGCCAACACCGGGGAGCTGTTTTTT CATFPRMRQAANTGELFF
TRBJ2-2 TRBV6-5 - - TGTGCCAGCAGTTACTCGACTGAGTTCGCCGGGGAGCTGTTTTTT CASSYSTEFAGELFF
TRBJ2-7 TRBV6-6 TRBD1 - TGTGCCAGCAGTTACAACAGGGGCCACGAGCAGTACTTC CASSYNRGHEQYF
TRBJ2-7 TRBV27 - few TGTGCCAGCAGTTTAGGCAGGACCTACGAGCAGTACTTC CASSLGRTYEQYF
TRBJ1-2 TRBV6-1 TRBD1 - TGTGCCAGCCCGACGAGAGACAGGGAGTCTCGTTTCTATGGCTACACCTTC CASPTRDRESRFYGYTF
TRBJ2-5 TRBV20-1 - - TGCAGTGCTAGGGACAGCTACCAAGAGACCCAGTACTTC CSARDSYQETQYF
TRBJ2-3 TRBV3-1 - - TGTGCCAGCAGAGGAGCGGCTAGCACAGATACGCAGTATTTT CASRGAASTDTQYF
TRBJ1-3 TRBV12-3/TRBV12-4 - few TGTGCCAGCAGCGGGACCCCTTCTGGAAACACCATATATTTT CASSGTPSGNTIYF
TRBJ2-1 TRBV6-5 TRBD2 - TGTGCCAGCAGTTATGAGGGCGGGAGGGCCGTTACCTACAATGAGCAGTTCTTC CASSYEGGRAVTYNEQFF
TRBJ2-2 TRBV9 TRBD2 - TGTGCCAGCAGCGTACCTCAGCGGGGGGACACCGGGGAGCCGTTTTTT CASSVPQRGDTGEPFF
TRBJ2-3 TRBV5-1 TRBD1 once TGCGCCAGCAGCTTGGGTGGATCAGGGGGCACAATGACAGATACGCAGTATTTT CASSLGGSGGTMTDTQYF
TRBJ1-3 TRBV6-1 TRBD1 - TGTGCCAGCAGTGAATCCGACCGGAGGACAGGGTGGGGAAACACCATATATTTT CASSESDRRTGWGNTIYF
TRBJ2-1 TRBV27 - few TGTGCCAGCAGTTTATCGGGCGGCCCAGAGCAGTTCTTC CASSLSGGPEQFF
TRBJ1-1 TRBV20-1 TRBD1 - TGCAGTGCTAGAGACCATACAGGGGGCACTGAAGCTTTCTTT CSARDHTGGTEAFF
TRBJ2-2 TRBV4-3 - - TGCGCCAGTAGCGAGGACAGGAACACCGGGGAGCTGTTTTTT CASSEDRNTGELFF
TRBJ2-7 TRBV28 - few TGTGCCAGCATCAGGGTGGGCTCAGCGGACGAGCAGTACTTC CASIRVGSADEQYF
TRBJ2-2 TRBV5-1 - - TGCGCCAGCAGCTTTCGGACACCCCCCCAAACCGGGGAGCTGTTTTTT CASSFRTPPQTGELFF
TRBJ2-7 TRBV6-1 - - TGTGCCAGCAGTGACCCCAACATTCCAGGGGTAGGAGAGCAGTACTTC CASSDPNIPGVGEQYF
TRBJ2-4 TRBV20-1 - - TGCAGTGCTAGCAGGGAACTAGCCAAAAACATTCAGTACTTC CSASRELAKNIQYF
TRBJ2-6 TRBV20-1 - once TGCAGTGCTAGTACGCCGGGACTCAACGTCCTGACTTTC CSASTPGLNVLTF
TRBJ2-1 TRBV6-1 - few TGTGCCAGCCGTGGAGGGGACTCCTACAATGAGCAGTTCTTC CASRGGDSYNEQFF
TRBJ2-3 TRBV4-1 - once TGCGCCAGCAGCTCTGACTTCCGAAATTTCCGCACAGATACGCAGTATTTT CASSSDFRNFRTDTQYF
TRBJ2-5 TRBV20-1 - - TGCAGTGCTAGAGTCCAGTTCCGGGAGACCCAGTACTTC CSARVQFRETQYF
TRBJ1-5 TRBV7-9 TRBD1 once TGCGCCAGCAGTTTAACAGGGGGCAATCAGCCCCAGCATTTT CASSLTGGNQPQHF
TRBJ2-2 TRBV11-3 - - TGTGCCAGCAGCTTAAGTCGGGCTACCGGGGAGCTGTTTTTT CASSLSRATGELFF
TRBJ1-2 TRBV19 - few TGTGCCAGTAGTATAGAAAACAGCCCCAATGGCTACACCTTC CASSIENSPNGYTF
TRBJ1-2 TRBV6-1 TRBD1 - TGTGCCAGCAGTGAGGGACAGTACTCGGCCTATGGCTACACCTTC CASSEGQYSAYGYTF
TRBJ1-4 TRBV5-1 - - TGCGCCAGCAGCCCCCGACAGGCAACTAATGAAAAACTGTTTTTT CASSPRQATNEKLFF
TRBJ2-5 TRBV28 TRBD1 - TGTGCCAGCAGTTTCTTACAGGGGGACCAAGAGACCCAGTACTTC CASSFLQGDQETQYF
TRBJ1-6 TRBV27 TRBD1 few TGTGCCAGCAAGGGACAGGGAAATTCACCCCTCCACTTT CASKGQGNSPLHF
TRBJ1-2 TRBV6-1 TRBD1 few TGTGCCAGCAGTGTCGGGACAGCAATTGGCTACACCTTC CASSVGTAIGYTF
TRBJ2-3 TRBV6-1 - - TGTGCCAGCAGTGAATGGGACGGAAGCACAGATACGCAGTATTTT CASSEWDGSTDTQYF